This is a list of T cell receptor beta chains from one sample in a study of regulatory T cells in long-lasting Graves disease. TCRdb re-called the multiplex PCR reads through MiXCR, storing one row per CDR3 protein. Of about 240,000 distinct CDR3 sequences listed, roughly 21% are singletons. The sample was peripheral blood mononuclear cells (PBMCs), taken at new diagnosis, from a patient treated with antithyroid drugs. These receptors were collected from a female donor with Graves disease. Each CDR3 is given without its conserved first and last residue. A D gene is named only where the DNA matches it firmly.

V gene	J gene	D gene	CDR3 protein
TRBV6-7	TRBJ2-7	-	ASSYPPQGSYEQY
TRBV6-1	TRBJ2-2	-	ASRGSGVKRELF
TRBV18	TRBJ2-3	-	ASTRSDTQY
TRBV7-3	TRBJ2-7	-	ASSPHQITDRRTYEQY
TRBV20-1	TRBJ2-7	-	SARAIDEQY
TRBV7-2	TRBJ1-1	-	ASSPSRGVNTEAF
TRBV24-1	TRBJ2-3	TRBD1	ATSDPGQGHTDTQY
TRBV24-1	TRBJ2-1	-	ATSDQGSVLYNEQF
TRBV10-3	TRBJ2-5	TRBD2	AIGGLAEETQY
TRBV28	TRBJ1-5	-	ASSFGGLSNQPQH
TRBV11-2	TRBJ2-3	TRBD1	ASSPRDSPSTDTQY
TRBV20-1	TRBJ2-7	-	SAREGYSYEQY
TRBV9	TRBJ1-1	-	ASSPGGKAEAF
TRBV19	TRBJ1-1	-	ASSMGYQSMNTEAF
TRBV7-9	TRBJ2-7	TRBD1	ASGGQALGEQY
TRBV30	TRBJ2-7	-	AWSVDSGPLGEQY
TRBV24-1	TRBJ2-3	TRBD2	ATSLAGVRGTDTQY
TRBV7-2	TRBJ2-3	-	ASSQSADTQY
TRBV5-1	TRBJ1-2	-	ASKPSNYGYT
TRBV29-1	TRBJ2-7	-	SVSRDREQY
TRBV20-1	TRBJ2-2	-	SARTVTGELF
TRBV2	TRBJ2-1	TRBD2	ASRTGLAGEGNEQF
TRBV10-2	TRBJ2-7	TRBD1	ASSSGQGVSYEQY
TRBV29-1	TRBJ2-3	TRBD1	SVEEQGLGGDTQY
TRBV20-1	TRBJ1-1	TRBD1	SARGGGLGWKEAEAF
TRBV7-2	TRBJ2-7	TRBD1	ASSAYGQGLEQY
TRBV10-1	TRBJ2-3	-	ASCDEQGITDTQY